The 2 T cell receptor beta chains reported below all come from one sample, sequenced in a study of T cell responses to AZD1222 COVID-19 vaccine. Some clones are missing from TCRdb's copy, which holds only in-frame ones; the method was immunoSEQ multiplex PCR. The top ten clones hold around 4.5% of a sample with some 170,000 clones, over 80% of them seen once. The specimen was peripheral blood, collected 28 days after the second dose of the MenACWY control vaccine. The receptor source for this set is an adult who received the MenACWY meningococcal vaccine as a control.

In this sample, this clone turned up once. The genes are TRBV23-1 and TRBJ2-7; D is tentatively TRBD1 or TRBD2 (5 bases each). TRBV23-1 is an ORF for which the function is uncertain. V was trimmed by 11 bases and J by 6 bases, leaving 23 bases between them. There are 14 residues in the CDR3. CDR3 protein: CARPSRVSRGEQYF. CDR3 nucleotides: TGCGCCCGACCTTCCAGGGTCTCCCGGGGCGAGCAGTACTTC.

This chain uses TRBV3-1 (or the pseudogene TRBV3-2) with TRBJ1-2, with a weak D call TRBD1 (5 bases). Germline V gives CDR1 LGHDT, CDR2 YNNKEL (reference sequence). The CDR3 is 15 amino acids. Deletions cut 4 bases from V and 5 bases from J, with 17 bases between. CDR3 region: CASSPIVGVYYGYTF. The DNA for the CDR3 is TGTGCCAGCAGCCCGATCGTGGGGGTTTATTATGGCTACACCTTC.